At least ten counts were recorded for the clone carrying this T cell receptor (beta chain). Compared with germline, one end of the junction differs, possibly owing to a read error. This CDR3 is built from 14 residues. Per germline, CDR1 KGHSH and CDR2 LQKENI. This specimen comes from a study of early T cells in non-severe SARS-CoV-2 infection. Attachment of unique molecular identifiers to individual cDNA molecules was performed. From the 5' RACE reads, TCRdb called clonotypes with MiXCR, one entry per CDR3 protein. This table has roughly 63,000 distinct CDR3 sequences, about an eighth appearing once. This TCR derives from an adult who was a healthcare worker with PCR-confirmed SARS-CoV-2 infection or an uninfected control (not recorded which). Sequencing used whole blood. The chain combines TRBV18 with TRBJ1-1, with a possible D match to TRBD1 (5 bases). CDR3 sequence: CASSPEGQGTGAFF. In nucleotides, the CDR3 is TGTGCCAGCTCACCAGAGGGGCAGGGAACTGGAGCTTTCTTT.